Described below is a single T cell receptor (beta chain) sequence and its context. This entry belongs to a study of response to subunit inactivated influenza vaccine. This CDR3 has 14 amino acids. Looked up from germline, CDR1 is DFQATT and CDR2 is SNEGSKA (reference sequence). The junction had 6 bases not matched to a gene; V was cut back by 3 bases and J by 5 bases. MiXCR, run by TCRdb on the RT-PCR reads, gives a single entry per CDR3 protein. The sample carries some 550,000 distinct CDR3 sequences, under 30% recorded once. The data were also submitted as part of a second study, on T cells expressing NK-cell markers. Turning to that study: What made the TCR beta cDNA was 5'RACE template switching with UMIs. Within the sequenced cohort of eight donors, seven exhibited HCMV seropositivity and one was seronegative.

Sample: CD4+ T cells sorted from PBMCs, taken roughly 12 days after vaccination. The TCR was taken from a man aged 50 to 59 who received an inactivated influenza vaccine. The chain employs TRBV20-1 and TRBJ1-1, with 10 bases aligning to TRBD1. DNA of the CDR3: TGCAGTGCTAGGCCGGGACAGGGGAGAACTGAAGCTTTCTTT. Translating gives CSARPGQGRTEAFF.